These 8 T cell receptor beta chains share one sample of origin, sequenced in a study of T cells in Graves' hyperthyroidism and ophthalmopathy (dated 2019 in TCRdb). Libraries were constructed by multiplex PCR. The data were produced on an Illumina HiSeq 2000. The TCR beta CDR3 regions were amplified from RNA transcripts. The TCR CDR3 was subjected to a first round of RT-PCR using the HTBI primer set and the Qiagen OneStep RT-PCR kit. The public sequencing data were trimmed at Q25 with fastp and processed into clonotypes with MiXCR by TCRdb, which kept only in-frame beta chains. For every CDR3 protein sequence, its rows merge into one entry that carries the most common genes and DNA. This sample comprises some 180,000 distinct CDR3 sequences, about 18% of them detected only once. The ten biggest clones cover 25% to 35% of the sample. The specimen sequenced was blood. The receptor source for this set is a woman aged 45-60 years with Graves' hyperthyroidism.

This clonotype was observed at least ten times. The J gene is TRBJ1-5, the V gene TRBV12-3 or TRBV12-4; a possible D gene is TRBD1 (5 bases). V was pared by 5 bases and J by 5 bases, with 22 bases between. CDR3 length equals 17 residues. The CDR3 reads CASSQSRDARTYQPQHF. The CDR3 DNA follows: TGTGCCAGCAGTCAATCCAGGGACGCGAGAACTTATCAGCCCCAGCATTTT.

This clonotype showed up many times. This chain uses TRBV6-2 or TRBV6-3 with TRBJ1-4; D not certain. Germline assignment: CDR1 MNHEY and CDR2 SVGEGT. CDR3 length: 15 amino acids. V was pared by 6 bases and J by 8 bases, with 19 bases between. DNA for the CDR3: TGTGCCAGCAGCCCTCCGTTCGGAATGTCGGAAAAACTGTTTTTT. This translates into CASSPPFGMSEKLFF.

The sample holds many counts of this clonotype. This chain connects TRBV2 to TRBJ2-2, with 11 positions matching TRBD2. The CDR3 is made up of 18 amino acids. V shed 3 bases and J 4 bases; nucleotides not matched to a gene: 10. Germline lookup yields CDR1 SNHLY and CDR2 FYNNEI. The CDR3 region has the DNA TGTGCCAGCAGTGACTTTGGGCTAGCGGGGGGCATCACCGGGGAGCTGTTTTTT. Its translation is CASSDFGLAGGITGELFF.

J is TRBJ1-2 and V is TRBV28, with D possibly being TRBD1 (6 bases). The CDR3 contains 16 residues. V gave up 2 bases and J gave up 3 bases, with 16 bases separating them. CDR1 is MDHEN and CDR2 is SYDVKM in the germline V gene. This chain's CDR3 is CASSLGYRERDYGYTF. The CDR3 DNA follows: TGTGCCAGCAGTTTAGGGTACAGGGAGAGAGACTATGGCTACACCTTC.

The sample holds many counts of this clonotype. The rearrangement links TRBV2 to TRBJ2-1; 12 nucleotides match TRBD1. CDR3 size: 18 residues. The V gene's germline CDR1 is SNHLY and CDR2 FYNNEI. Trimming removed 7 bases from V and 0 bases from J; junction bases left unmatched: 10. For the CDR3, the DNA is TGTGCCAGCATTCTTGGGACAGGGGGCCCCCGCTCCTACAATGAGCAGTTCTTC. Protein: CASILGTGGPRSYNEQFF.

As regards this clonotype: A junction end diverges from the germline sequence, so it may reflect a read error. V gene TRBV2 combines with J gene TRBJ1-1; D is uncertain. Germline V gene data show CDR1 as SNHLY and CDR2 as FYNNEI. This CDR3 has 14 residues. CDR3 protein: CAGSQNVVNTEAFF. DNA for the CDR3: TGTGCCGGATCCCAGAACGTCGTGAACACCGAAGCTTTCTTT.

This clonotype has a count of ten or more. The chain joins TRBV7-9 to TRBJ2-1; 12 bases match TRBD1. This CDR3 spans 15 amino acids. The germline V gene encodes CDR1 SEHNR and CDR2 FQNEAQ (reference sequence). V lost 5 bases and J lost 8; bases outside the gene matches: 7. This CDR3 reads CASSRDRGLRDEQFF. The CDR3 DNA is TGTGCCAGCAGCCGGGACAGGGGGCTAAGAGATGAGCAGTTCTTC.

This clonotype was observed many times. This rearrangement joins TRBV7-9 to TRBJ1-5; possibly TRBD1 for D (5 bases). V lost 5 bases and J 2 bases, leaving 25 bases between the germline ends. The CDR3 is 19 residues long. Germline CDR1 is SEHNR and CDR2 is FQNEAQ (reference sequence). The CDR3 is CASSLNTGRGNMRNQPQHF. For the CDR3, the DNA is TGTGCCAGCAGCCTAAACACAGGTCGGGGGAACATGCGCAATCAGCCCCAGCATTTT.